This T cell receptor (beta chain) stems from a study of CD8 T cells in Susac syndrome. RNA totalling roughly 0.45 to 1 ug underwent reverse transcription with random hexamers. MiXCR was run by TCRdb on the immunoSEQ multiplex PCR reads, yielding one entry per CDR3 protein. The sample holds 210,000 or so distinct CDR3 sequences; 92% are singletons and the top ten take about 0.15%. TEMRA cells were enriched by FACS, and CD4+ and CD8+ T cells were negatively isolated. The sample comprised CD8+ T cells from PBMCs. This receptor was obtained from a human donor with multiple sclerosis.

The chain's CDR3 is CSARAVSTYEQYF. The CDR3 DNA reads TGCAGTGCTAGGGCGGTCTCTACCTACGAGCAGTACTTC. This rearrangement joins TRBV20-1 to TRBJ2-7; D remains ambiguous. The CDR3 sequence is 13 residues long. CDR1 and CDR2 from the germline V gene are DFQATT and SNEGSKA (reference sequence). V gave up 3 bases and J gave up 2 bases, with 11 bases separating them.